The rows below give T cell receptor beta chains drawn from one sample of a study of cytomegalovirus exposure and HLA in healthy donors. Clones were sequenced by immunoSEQ multiplex PCR, and TCRdb holds only the in-frame ones, with some missing. The sample yields 85,000 to 130,000 clones, nearly 80% seen once. What was sequenced was PBMCs. These TCRs come from a man aged 55 to 70 in good health and CMV-seropositive. Both conserved end residues are part of each CDR3. Fields, in order: D gene, J gene, V gene, clone size, CDR3 DNA, CDR3 protein. A D gene is named only where the DNA matches it firmly. Part of the rows lack a size; the others show once, few, many or a class for expanded clones.

. | TRBJ2-5 | TRBV27 | few | TGTGCCAGCAGTCACAGGGCAGGAGAGACCCAGTACTTC | CASSHRAGETQYF
TRBD2 | TRBJ2-3 | TRBV4-2 | once | TGTGCCAGCAGGGCCCGGGGGGGGGTCACAGATACGCAGTATTTT | CASRARGGVTDTQYF
. | TRBJ1-2 | TRBV7-9 | . | TGTGCCAGCAACCGACAGGCTAACTATGGCTACACCTTC | CASNRQANYGYTF
TRBD2 | TRBJ2-3 | TRBV7-2 | . | TGTGCCAGCAGCTTCTGGACTAGCATAGATACGCAGTATTTT | CASSFWTSIDTQYF
. | TRBJ1-4 | TRBV6-5 | . | TGTGCCAACAGAACCTTCAGGCGGGAGGTCGAAAAACTGTTTTTT | CANRTFRREVEKLFF
TRBD2 | TRBJ2-7 | TRBV27 | . | TGTGCCAGCACTCCGGGAGGGCCGACCTCCTACGAGCAGTACTTC | CASTPGGPTSYEQYF
. | TRBJ1-1 | TRBV18 | once | TGTGCCAGCTCACCACCAGGGGTCACTGAAGCTTTCTTT | CASSPPGVTEAFF
. | TRBJ2-1 | TRBV7-2 | once | TGTGCCAGCAGCCGTCTAGCGAGGCAGTTCTTC | CASSRLARQFF
TRBD2 | TRBJ2-1 | TRBV19 | . | TGTGCCACCCAACGAGGCGGGGGGCTAGAGGGGTATGAGCAGTTCTTC | CATQRGGGLEGYEQFF
. | TRBJ2-7 | TRBV5-1 | . | TGCGCCAGCAGCTTGGAGATGGCGGGCGAGCAGTACTTC | CASSLEMAGEQYF
. | TRBJ2-1 | TRBV21-1 | . | TGTGCCAGCAGCAAAAGGGCGGGGGCGTCTCCCGGTGAGCAGTTCTTC | CASSKRAGASPGEQFF
TRBD2 | TRBJ2-3 | TRBV7-9 | few | TGTGCCAGCAGCCCACAGACTAGCGGGGTTACAGATACGCAGTATTTT | CASSPQTSGVTDTQYF
. | TRBJ1-1 | TRBV7-8 | . | TGTGCCAGCAGCTTAGTTCAGGGGTCCCAGGGAACTGAAGCTTTCTTT | CASSLVQGSQGTEAFF
. | TRBJ1-3 | TRBV6-5 | . | TGTGCCACCATGGACATTCAGAGCGGAAACACCATATATTTT | CATMDIQSGNTIYF
TRBD1 | TRBJ1-5 | TRBV5-3 | . | TGTGCCAGCGCCGGCAGGGGGCGGAATCAGCCCCAGCATTTT | CASAGRGRNQPQHF
. | TRBJ2-1 | TRBV2 | . | TGTGCCAGCAGTGACCCGGGGACCTACAATGAGCAGTTCTTC | CASSDPGTYNEQFF
. | TRBJ2-4 | TRBV7-9 | . | TGTGCCAGCAGCTTAGAACGGACAAATCTAGCCAAAAACATTCAGTACTTC | CASSLERTNLAKNIQYF
. | TRBJ1-3 | TRBV19 | once | TGTGCCAGCTACCTGGGGGGGAACCACCCAAGCGGAAACACCATATATTTT | CASYLGGNHPSGNTIYF
. | TRBJ1-1 | TRBV5-1 | . | TGCGCCAGCAGCTCTGGACAACACCCTGAAGCTTTCTTT | CASSSGQHPEAFF